These T cell receptor beta chains were read from a single sample in a study of cytomegalovirus exposure and HLA in healthy donors. The protocol was immunoSEQ multiplex PCR, while the TCRdb copy is restricted to in-frame clones and leaves out a portion. This table holds approximately 140,000 clones, approximately 86% found once. Sample: PBMCs. These TCRs come from a man between 18 and 35 years old in good health and CMV-seropositive. Both conserved end residues are part of each CDR3. D genes are given only for firm matches. Expanded clones get a size class; other rows say once, few or many, or leave the size out.

-	TRBV11-3	TRBD2	TRBJ2-7	CASSPGGTSGLNEQYF	TGTGCCAGCAGCCCAGGGGGGACTAGCGGGTTGAACGAGCAGTACTTC
-	TRBV19	-	TRBJ2-7	CASSEVLGGSYEQYF	TGTGCCAGTAGTGAAGTATTAGGGGGATCCTACGAGCAGTACTTC
-	TRBV6-5	TRBD1	TRBJ1-1	CASSYRGQGVSSFF	TGTGCCAGCAGTTACAGGGGACAGGGGGTTTCGTCTTTCTTT
-	TRBV5-4	-	TRBJ1-4	CASSKSTGANEKLFF	TGTGCCAGCAGCAAAAGTACTGGTGCTAATGAAAAACTGTTTTTT
-	TRBV6-5	TRBD1	TRBJ1-1	CASSLTGQALAFF	TGTGCCAGCAGCCTCACCGGACAGGCGTTAGCTTTCTTT
-	TRBV7-9	-	TRBJ2-7	CASSGGTDAYEQYF	TGTGCCAGCAGCGGCGGGACGGACGCCTACGAGCAGTACTTC
-	TRBV18	TRBD1	TRBJ2-1	CASSPGQVINEQFF	TGTGCCAGCTCACCCGGACAGGTGATCAATGAGCAGTTCTTC
-	TRBV7-6	TRBD2	TRBJ2-1	CASSLWAPSGYSNEQFF	TGTGCCAGCAGCTTATGGGCCCCTAGCGGATACAGCAATGAGCAGTTCTTC
-	TRBV29-1	-	TRBJ2-1	CSVTGTPSYNEQFF	TGCAGCGTAACCGGGACACCATCCTACAATGAGCAGTTCTTC
-	TRBV5-4	-	TRBJ1-6	CASSSHGGFGSPLHF	TGTGCCAGCAGCTCCCACGGAGGTTTTGGGTCACCCCTCCACTTT
-	TRBV18	TRBD1	TRBJ2-2	CASSRTGGTDTGELFF	TGTGCCAGCTCACGCACAGGGGGCACGGACACCGGGGAGCTGTTTTTT
-	TRBV9	-	TRBJ2-5	CASSTHTGQGKTQYF	TGTGCCAGCAGCACCCACACTGGGCAGGGAAAGACCCAGTACTTC
-	TRBV6-5	TRBD1	TRBJ1-4	CASSYSGTGSEKLFF	TGTGCCAGCAGTTATTCCGGGACAGGGTCTGAAAAACTGTTTTTT
-	TRBV6-6	TRBD1	TRBJ1-2	CASSQPGQGNYGYTF	TGTGCCAGCAGTCAACCGGGACAGGGTAACTATGGCTACACCTTC
once	TRBV9	-	TRBJ1-4	CASSMGGRSNEKLFF	TGTGCCAGCAGCATGGGGGGGCGATCTAATGAAAAACTGTTTTTT
few	TRBV4-1	-	TRBJ2-5	CASSQGQAAATQYF	TGCGCCAGCAGCCAAGGTCAGGCAGCGGCGACCCAGTACTTC
-	TRBV7-9	-	TRBJ2-2	CASSPGGTGELFF	TGTGCCAGCAGCCCCGGGGGCACCGGGGAGCTGTTTTTT
-	TRBV27	-	TRBJ1-1	CASSYKGDTEAFF	TGTGCCAGCAGTTATAAGGGGGACACTGAAGCTTTCTTT
-	TRBV5-5	TRBD1	TRBJ1-2	CASSPGDRGYGYTF	TGTGCCAGCAGTCCGGGGGACAGGGGCTATGGCTACACCTTC
-	TRBV15	-	TRBJ1-6	CATSRDKAADSPLHF	TGTGCCACCAGCAGAGATAAGGCAGCGGATTCACCCCTCCACTTT
-	TRBV2	TRBD1	TRBJ1-2	CASSGDSYRYGYTF	TGTGCCAGCAGTGGGGACAGCTACCGCTATGGCTACACCTTC
-	TRBV27	TRBD2	TRBJ2-1	CASSFLTSGALSSYNEQFF	TGTGCCAGCAGTTTTCTGACTAGCGGGGCCCTTAGCTCCTACAATGAGCAGTTCTTC
-	TRBV9	-	TRBJ2-7	CASSVGGQGLYEQYF	TGTGCCAGCAGCGTAGGAGGTCAGGGACTCTACGAGCAGTACTTC
-	TRBV2	-	TRBJ2-7	CASSVGQLGEQYF	TGTGCCAGCAGTGTCGGACAGTTAGGAGAGCAGTACTTC
-	TRBV9	-	TRBJ2-2	CASSVVSGELFF	TGTGCCAGCAGCGTAGTGAGCGGGGAGCTGTTTTTT
-	TRBV6-1	TRBD2	TRBJ2-5	CASSGALAEGETQYF	TGTGCCAGCTCCGGGGCCCTAGCGGAGGGAGAGACCCAGTACTTC
-	TRBV11-2	TRBD1	TRBJ1-1	CASSQGGSMNTEAFF	TGTGCCAGCAGTCAGGGGGGCAGTATGAACACTGAAGCTTTCTTT
-	TRBV11-3	-	TRBJ2-5	CASSFGRETQYF	TGTGCCAGCAGCTTCGGTCGGGAGACCCAGTACTTC
once	TRBV6-5	-	TRBJ1-2	CASSYLDTGGYTF	TGTGCCAGCAGTTACCTTGACACGGGGGGCTACACCTTC
-	TRBV7-3	TRBD1	TRBJ2-7	CASSTTGTDEQYF	TGTGCCAGCAGCACGACAGGGACGGACGAGCAGTACTTC
-	TRBV5-8	TRBD1	TRBJ1-6	CASSIGQALSPLHF	TGTGCCAGCAGCATAGGACAGGCTTTAAGTCCCCTCCACTTT
-	TRBV18	TRBD2	TRBJ2-7	CASSPRALAGGPFTEQYF	TGTGCCAGCTCACCAAGGGCACTAGCGGGAGGGCCGTTCACCGAGCAGTACTTC
-	TRBV7-2	-	TRBJ1-5	CASSLAYYQPQHF	TGTGCCAGCAGCTTAGCGTACTATCAGCCCCAGCATTTT
-	TRBV30	-	TRBJ1-2	CACLDYGYTF	TGTGCCTGTCTTGACTATGGCTACACCTTC
-	TRBV18	TRBD2	TRBJ2-1	CASSPVRELYNEQFF	TGTGCCAGCTCACCGGTGCGGGAGCTCTACAATGAGCAGTTCTTC
-	TRBV6-5	TRBD2	TRBJ2-3	CASSYKRGGTDTQYF	TGTGCCAGCAGTTACAAGCGGGGTGGCACAGATACGCAGTATTTT
-	TRBV20-1	TRBD1	TRBJ1-4	CSADRGEKLFF	TGCAGTGCTGACAGGGGGGAAAAACTGTTTTTT
-	TRBV30	-	TRBJ2-7	CAWTKPAGSYEQYF	TGTGCCTGGACCAAACCAGCGGGCTCCTACGAGCAGTACTTC
-	TRBV4-2	TRBD2	TRBJ2-3	CASSQVLAGGNTDTQYF	TGTGCCAGCAGCCAAGTACTAGCGGGGGGAAATACGGATACGCAGTATTTT
few	TRBV9	TRBD1	TRBJ1-3	CASSVTPTGGSGNTIYF	TGTGCCAGCAGCGTAACCCCGACAGGGGGCTCTGGAAACACCATATATTTT
once	TRBV29-1	-	TRBJ2-6	CSVEVWAAGANVLTF	TGCAGCGTTGAAGTTTGGGCAGCTGGGGCCAACGTCCTGACTTTC
-	TRBV6-1	-	TRBJ2-7	CASRVTASSYEQYF	TGTGCCAGCAGAGTAACAGCCAGCTCCTACGAGCAGTACTTC
-	TRBV29-1	-	TRBJ2-5	CSVGGGLAYETQYF	TGCAGCGTTGGCGGAGGGCTTGCGTACGAGACCCAGTACTTC
-	TRBV6-5	-	TRBJ1-2	CASSLLRGASGYTF	TGTGCCAGCAGCTTACTCCGGGGTGCGAGTGGCTACACCTTC